Listed below are T cell receptor beta chains from one sample, sequenced in a study of shared clonotypes between healthy human individuals. Using immunoSEQ multiplex PCR, the repertoire was profiled, and TCRdb retains in-frame clones only, with some absent. The sample lists about 2.1 million clones, approximately 92% seen once, with 1.5% to 2% in the top ten. The specimen was naive CD8+ T cells from PBMCs. All receptors derive from a man between 18 and 35 years old in good health. Some clones in this sample may be carry-over from other donors' samples. Both conserved end residues are part of each CDR3. The order of the fields is V gene, clone size, CDR3 protein. Part of the rows lack a size; the others show once, few, many or a class for expanded clones.

v_gene: TRBV7-2
abundance: NA
CDR3aa: CASSSRQGNTGELFF

v_gene: TRBV7-9
abundance: NA
CDR3aa: CASSLGTDSRRQETQYF

v_gene: TRBV11-2
abundance: once
CDR3aa: CASSFAPDSYEQYF

v_gene: TRBV19
abundance: NA
CDR3aa: CASSNSAGVTEAFF

v_gene: TRBV5-5
abundance: NA
CDR3aa: CASSWGPGGEQFF

v_gene: TRBV10-2
abundance: NA
CDR3aa: CARILSGLAGGGSSYEQYF

v_gene: TRBV28
abundance: NA
CDR3aa: CASSDHGQSYGYTF

v_gene: TRBV5-5
abundance: NA
CDR3aa: CASTPTGAAYGYTF

v_gene: TRBV7-2
abundance: NA
CDR3aa: CASSYVRGQETQYF

v_gene: TRBV10-3
abundance: NA
CDR3aa: CAISPDWEETQYF

v_gene: TRBV7-8
abundance: NA
CDR3aa: CASSLAQGRHSEQYF

v_gene: TRBV7-2
abundance: NA
CDR3aa: CASSLGGSTEAFF

v_gene: TRBV10-2
abundance: NA
CDR3aa: CAVDRSNTGELFF

v_gene: TRBV5-6
abundance: once
CDR3aa: CASSSYSHSYNEQFF

v_gene: TRBV11-2
abundance: NA
CDR3aa: CASSLVDPPPISYEQYF

v_gene: TRBV5-6
abundance: NA
CDR3aa: CASSLAGGEGDEKLFF

v_gene: TRBV19
abundance: once
CDR3aa: CASSILPSTNEKLFF

v_gene: TRBV27
abundance: NA
CDR3aa: CASSSTVFGELFF

v_gene: TRBV27
abundance: few
CDR3aa: CASSPDLTGKNTEAFF

v_gene: TRBV11-2
abundance: NA
CDR3aa: CATSAGRREWTGELFF

v_gene: TRBV27
abundance: NA
CDR3aa: CASSPRTVLTDEQFF

v_gene: TRBV28
abundance: NA
CDR3aa: CASILTGGNEQFF

v_gene: TRBV6-1
abundance: NA
CDR3aa: CASSFTWTGELFF

v_gene: TRBV28
abundance: NA
CDR3aa: CASSLVPRGWQYF

v_gene: TRBV27
abundance: NA
CDR3aa: CASSPRGRGGFQHF

v_gene: TRBV23-1
abundance: NA
CDR3aa: CASSQKFWTARREQFF

v_gene: TRBV6-1
abundance: NA
CDR3aa: CASSEVATYTGELFF

v_gene: TRBV29-1
abundance: NA
CDR3aa: CSGCFAGTAYNEQFF

v_gene: TRBV9
abundance: NA
CDR3aa: CASSAGDEREWLDTQYF

v_gene: TRBV28
abundance: NA
CDR3aa: CASSAAVYNEQFF

v_gene: TRBV7-9
abundance: NA
CDR3aa: CASSLGGLSDTQYF

v_gene: TRBV11-2
abundance: NA
CDR3aa: CASSLAPKYEQYF

v_gene: TRBV13
abundance: NA
CDR3aa: CASSKYRDPNSPLHF

v_gene: TRBV19
abundance: NA
CDR3aa: CASSIDRLAGSTDTQYF

v_gene: TRBV7-8
abundance: NA
CDR3aa: CASTSTRGRVDEQFF

v_gene: TRBV25-1
abundance: NA
CDR3aa: CASSRDRVSDTQYF

v_gene: TRBV4-2
abundance: NA
CDR3aa: CASSQDAGTGYLEQYF

v_gene: TRBV18
abundance: once
CDR3aa: CASSHPNIRYGNTIYF

v_gene: TRBV13
abundance: NA
CDR3aa: CASSLRQSNQPQHF

v_gene: TRBV4-1
abundance: few
CDR3aa: CASSQGGTGNQPQHF

v_gene: TRBV9
abundance: NA
CDR3aa: CASSGWGQTTDTQYF

v_gene: TRBV2
abundance: NA
CDR3aa: CASSEVWREGTGELFF

v_gene: TRBV29-1
abundance: NA
CDR3aa: CSVEGEQGGGPDEQFF

v_gene: TRBV30
abundance: NA
CDR3aa: CAWHTNRDGYTF

v_gene: TRBV7-6
abundance: NA
CDR3aa: CASSPESPTGPSYEQYF

v_gene: TRBV12-5
abundance: NA
CDR3aa: CASGTSTAEYYGYTF

v_gene: TRBV4-1
abundance: NA
CDR3aa: CASSQVATGEQFF

v_gene: TRBV9
abundance: NA
CDR3aa: CASSAPSQGGSSYNEQFF

v_gene: TRBV4-1
abundance: NA
CDR3aa: CASSSTSRQGAVKNYGYTF

v_gene: TRBV5-1
abundance: NA
CDR3aa: CASSLALLRDTQYF

v_gene: TRBV4-1
abundance: once
CDR3aa: CASSQGRDYEQYF

v_gene: TRBV7-9
abundance: few
CDR3aa: CASSSGRTNTGELFF

v_gene: TRBV28
abundance: NA
CDR3aa: CASSLSLGGGAVPLGGANVLTF

v_gene: TRBV10-3
abundance: NA
CDR3aa: CAISDPHTGAGGALDYGYTF

v_gene: TRBV7-8
abundance: once
CDR3aa: CASSPPRVANYGYTF

v_gene: TRBV9
abundance: NA
CDR3aa: CASSVGLAGGYEQYF

v_gene: TRBV7-9
abundance: NA
CDR3aa: CASSFPATYEQYF

v_gene: TRBV7-8
abundance: once
CDR3aa: CASSFFEMNTEAFF